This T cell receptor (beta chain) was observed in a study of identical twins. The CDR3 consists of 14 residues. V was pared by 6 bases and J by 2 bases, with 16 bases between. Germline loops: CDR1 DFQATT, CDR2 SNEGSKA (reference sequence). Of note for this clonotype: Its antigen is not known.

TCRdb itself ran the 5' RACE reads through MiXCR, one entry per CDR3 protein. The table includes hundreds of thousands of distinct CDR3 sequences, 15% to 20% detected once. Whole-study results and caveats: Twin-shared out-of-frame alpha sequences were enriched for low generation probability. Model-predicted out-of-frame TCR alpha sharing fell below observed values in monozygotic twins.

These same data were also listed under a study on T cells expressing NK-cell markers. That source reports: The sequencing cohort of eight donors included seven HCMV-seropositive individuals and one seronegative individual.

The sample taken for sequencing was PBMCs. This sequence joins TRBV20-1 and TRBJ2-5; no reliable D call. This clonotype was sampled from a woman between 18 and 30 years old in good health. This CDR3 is CSAIPGFGQETQYF. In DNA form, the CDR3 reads TGCAGTGCCATTCCCGGGTTTGGGCAAGAGACCCAGTACTTC.